These 10 T cell receptor beta chains were sequenced from one sample in a study of control samples from healthy donors and cancer patients. Profiled with immunoSEQ multiplex PCR; TCRdb holds only in-frame clones, not every one. This sample yields tens of thousands of clones, of which about nine tenths are seen a single time; over 13% belongs to the top ten. The sample comprised blood. The receptors were sampled from a woman aged 65 to 85 in good health.

The V call is TRBV3-1 (or the pseudogene TRBV3-2), the J call TRBJ1-2; TRBD1 agrees at 7 bases. The germline V gene encodes CDR1 LGHDT and CDR2 YNNKEL (reference sequence). Trimming removed 1 base from V and 8 bases from J; junction bases left unmatched: 16. This CDR3 is built from 17 residues. CDR3 protein: CASSQASFIRQGGGYTF. In DNA, the CDR3 is TGTGCCAGCAGCCAAGCCTCCTTTATCCGCCAGGGGGGCGGCTACACCTTC.

The V and J genes are TRBV10-3 and TRBJ1-2, with TRBD1 identical over 7 bases. Germline V gene data show CDR1 as ENHRY and CDR2 as SYGVKD. The CDR3 runs 13 residues. V shed 2 bases, J shed 4 bases, and the junction held 1 base outside the gene matches. The CDR3 sequence: CAISEDRVYGYTF. CDR3 coding DNA: TGTGCCATCAGTGAGGACAGGGTCTATGGCTACACCTTC.

The V call is TRBV3-1 (or the pseudogene TRBV3-2), the J call TRBJ1-1, with D unclear. The V gene lost 1 base and the J gene lost 10 bases, with 10 bases spanning the gap. This CDR3 has 12 amino acids. Germline values: CDR1 LGHDT, CDR2 YNNKEL (reference sequence). CDR3 DNA sequence: TGTGCCAGCAGCCAAGTAGGCAGATCAGCTTTCTTT. Translation: CASSQVGRSAFF.

This sequence joins TRBV6-1 and TRBJ2-5, with a weak D call TRBD1 (5 bases). CDR1 is MNHNS, CDR2 SASEGT, per germline. Trimming cost V 1 base and J 2 bases, with 11 bases left between them. The CDR3 loop spans 15 amino acids. The CDR3 DNA is TGTGCCAGCAGTGAAGACCAGACAGAGCAAGAGACCCAGTACTTC. It codes for CASSEDQTEQETQYF.

CDR3 sequence: CASSTAQLNYGYTF. CDR3 DNA sequence: TGTGCCAGTAGTACGGCGCAGCTGAACTATGGCTACACCTTC. This chain uses TRBV19 with TRBJ1-2; D is undetermined. Trimming cost V 4 bases and J 2 bases, with 11 bases left between them. Germline CDR1 reads LNHDA; CDR2 reads SQIVND (reference sequence). The CDR3 is 14 residues long.

This rearrangement joins TRBV5-1 to TRBJ1-2; 10 nucleotides line up with TRBD1. The CDR3 totals 14 residues. Trimming at V came to 0 bases and at J to 8 bases, leaving 4 bases not matched to a gene. CDR1 is SGHRS and CDR2 is YFSETQ in the germline V gene. This CDR3 is CASSLGQGAGGYTF. Written as DNA, the CDR3 is TGCGCCAGCAGCTTGGGACAGGGGGCTGGGGGCTACACCTTC.

The genes are TRBV5-6 and TRBJ1-1; 7 positions agree with TRBD1. The CDR3 covers 14 residues. With V trimmed by 1 base and J by 0 bases, 0 bases remained unmatched. Germline lookup yields CDR1 SGHDT and CDR2 YYEEEE. CDR3 sequence (DNA): TGTGCCAGCAGCTTGACAGGGGTGAACACTGAAGCTTTCTTT. Amino acids: CASSLTGVNTEAFF.

The chain employs TRBV5-1 and TRBJ2-2; TRBD1 might be the D (5 bases). This CDR3 region has 18 residues. CDR1 is SGHRS, CDR2 YFSETQ, per germline. Trimming took off 0 bases at V and 0 bases at J, with 15 bases between the two ends. The CDR3 spells CASSLVRAIDANTGELFF. CDR3 coding DNA: TGCGCCAGCAGCTTGGTCAGGGCGATCGACGCGAACACCGGGGAGCTGTTTTTT.

The chain carries TRBV21-1 and TRBJ2-7; the tabulated D call, TRBD1, remains unverified against the DNA. TRBV21-1 is a listed pseudogene. The CDR3 runs to 17 residues. CDR3 sequence: CASSKLRRDSDSYEQYF. CDR3 bases: TGTGCCAGCAGCAAACTCCGCCGGGACAGCGACTCCTACGAGCAGTACTTC.

The V and J genes are TRBV2 and TRBJ1-4; D gene uncertain. V shed 2 bases and J shed 7 bases, with 8 bases lying between them. The CDR3 has 13 amino acids. Germline V gene data show CDR1 as SNHLY and CDR2 as FYNNEI. The CDR3 loop is CASSELRSEKLFF. The CDR3 DNA reads TGTGCCAGCAGTGAACTAAGGAGTGAAAAACTGTTTTTT.